Each of the 6 T cell receptor beta chains below was sequenced from the same sample in a study of blood T cells in healthy people across ages. Combining a sample-barcoded 5' primer with a J-beta primer mix, a second PCR ran for roughly 6 to 12 cycles. TCRdb re-called the 5' RACE reads through MiXCR, storing one row per CDR3 protein. This table holds approximately 1,700,000 distinct CDR3 sequences, around 40% found once. The sequenced material came from blood. The receptors originated from a human donor in good health.

This clonotype has just a few counts. CDR3 amino acids: CASIPYPGYNEQFF. The CDR3 region has the DNA TGTGCCAGCATCCCCTACCCGGGGTACAATGAGCAGTTCTTC. The chain carries TRBV7-3 and TRBJ2-1; D is perhaps TRBD2 (5 bases). The CDR3 runs 14 residues. V was cut by 7 bases and J by 4 bases, with 14 bases left in between. Germline assignment: CDR1 SGHTA and CDR2 FQGTGA.

Comments on this clonotype: An end of the junction differs from the germline gene, which may be a read error. V and J are TRBV7-7 and TRBJ2-7; D may correspond to TRBD1 or TRBD2 (5 bases each). The assigned J gene may be wrong: the sequence end matches TRBJ2-5 better. The CDR3 has 14 amino acids. Germline V gene data show CDR1 as SSHAT and CDR2 as FNYEAQ (reference sequence). Here the CDR3 DNA reads TGTGCTAGCAGCTCTGTGGGGGTTCAAGAGACCCAGTACTTC. Its protein is CASSSVGVQETQYF.

For this clonotype: Germline and junction disagree at one end, which may indicate a read error. The chain has TRBV12-3 or TRBV12-4 and TRBJ1-5; a weak D match, TRBD1 (6 bases). The CDR3 covers 13 residues. The CDR3, as DNA: TGTGCCAGCAGATTAGGGGGTCAGCAGCCCCAGCATTTT. This translates into CASRLGGQQPQHF.

The chain joins TRBV24-1 to TRBJ2-2; 8 positions agree with TRBD2. Germline V gene sequence: CDR1 KGHDR, CDR2 SFDVKD. CDR3 size: 15 residues. V lost 9 bases to trimming and J lost 1 base; unmatched junction nucleotides: 6. The CDR3: CATVSGVENTGELFF. DNA of the CDR3: TGTGCCACCGTTAGCGGGGTGGAGAACACCGGGGAGCTGTTTTTT.

This sequence joins TRBV7-2 and TRBJ2-3, with a tentative D call TRBD2 (5 bases). Trimming removed 6 bases from V and 5 bases from J, with 18 bases in between. The CDR3 sequence is 15 residues long. Per germline, CDR1 SGHTA and CDR2 FQGNSA. This CDR3 is CASSLTSFEGDTQYF. CDR3 in DNA: TGTGCCAGCAGTTTAACGAGTTTCGAGGGAGATACGCAGTATTTT.

This clonotype was seen at least ten times. CDR3 nucleotides: TGTGCCAGCAGCTTAGACAGGGGAACCTACAATGAGCAGTTCTTC. This sequence encodes CASSLDRGTYNEQFF. The V call is TRBV7-2, the J call TRBJ2-1; 7 bases are a match to TRBD1. The CDR3 is made up of 15 amino acids. The V gene's germline CDR1 is SGHTA and CDR2 FQGNSA. The V and J ends lost 1 base and 2 bases, in that order; junction bases with no gene match: 2.